This T cell receptor beta chain was recorded in a study of blood T cell repertoires in COVID-19. Study as a whole: T cells, B-cell-depleted T cells, or PBMCs supplied cDNA or gDNA.

In the authors' methods: Using reference gene primer amplification, nucleated cell counts were estimated. Sequencing used immunoSEQ multiplex PCR; TCRdb keeps in-frame clones, though not all of them. The D gene and trimming were derived from the DNA, and the V and J assignments and clone size from that table. Among 160,000 or so clones listed, around 87% were seen once. Patients of the Seattle cohort, enrolled during active infection, were followed longitudinally. The junction had 4 bases not matched to a gene; V was cut back by 2 bases and J by 1 base. CDR1 is SGHDN and CDR2 is FVKESK in the germline V gene. The CDR3 contains 15 residues.

This TCR derives from a woman aged 70 to 79 with COVID-19, enrolled during active disease. The specimen was peripheral blood. J is TRBJ1-2 and V is TRBV14; 7 bases are a match to TRBD1. The CDR3 bases are TGTGCCAGCAGCCAAATTAACAGGGGTAACTATGGCTACACCTTC. Encoded protein: CASSQINRGNYGYTF.